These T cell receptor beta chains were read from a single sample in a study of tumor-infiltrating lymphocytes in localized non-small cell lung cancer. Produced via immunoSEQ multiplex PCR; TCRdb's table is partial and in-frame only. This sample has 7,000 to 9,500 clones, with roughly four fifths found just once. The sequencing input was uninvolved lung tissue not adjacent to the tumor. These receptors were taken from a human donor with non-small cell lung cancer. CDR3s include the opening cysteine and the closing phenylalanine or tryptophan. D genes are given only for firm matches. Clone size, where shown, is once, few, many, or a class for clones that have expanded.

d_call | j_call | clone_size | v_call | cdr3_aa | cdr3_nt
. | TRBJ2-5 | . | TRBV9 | CASSTQGAAAETQYF | TGTGCCAGCAGCACGCAGGGTGCTGCCGCGGAGACCCAGTACTTC
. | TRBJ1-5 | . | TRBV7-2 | CASSLVRGFEQPQHF | TGTGCCAGCAGCTTAGTTCGGGGATTTGAGCAGCCCCAGCATTTT
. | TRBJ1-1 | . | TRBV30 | CAWSVRGGLTEAFF | TGTGCCTGGAGTGTACGGGGAGGGCTCACTGAAGCTTTCTTT
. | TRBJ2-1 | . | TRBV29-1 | CSVDGYNEQFF | TGCAGCGTTGATGGCTACAATGAGCAGTTCTTC
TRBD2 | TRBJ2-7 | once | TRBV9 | CARGLAGGGQYF | TGTGCCCGGGGACTAGCGGGAGGGGGGCAGTACTTC
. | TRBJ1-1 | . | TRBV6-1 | CASTRGWDTEAFF | TGTGCCAGCACGAGGGGTTGGGACACTGAAGCTTTCTTT
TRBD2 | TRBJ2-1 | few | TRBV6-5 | CATRLAGVNEQFF | TGTGCCACAAGACTAGCGGGAGTTAATGAGCAGTTCTTC
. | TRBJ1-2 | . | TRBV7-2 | CASSFQGRAYGYTF | TGTGCCAGCAGCTTCCAGGGGCGGGCCTATGGCTACACCTTC
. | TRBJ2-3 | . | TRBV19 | CASSSADTQYF | TGTGCCAGTAGTAGCGCAGATACGCAGTATTTT
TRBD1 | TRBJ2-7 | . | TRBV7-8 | CASSISGGEQYF | TGTGCCAGCAGCATCTCAGGGGGCGAGCAGTACTTC
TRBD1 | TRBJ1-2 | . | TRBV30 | CAWSTGTGYGYTF | TGTGCCTGGAGTACCGGGACAGGGTACGGCTACACCTTC
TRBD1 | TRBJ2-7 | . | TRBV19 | CASSAPGQDYEQYF | TGTGCCAGTAGTGCTCCGGGACAGGACTACGAGCAGTACTTC
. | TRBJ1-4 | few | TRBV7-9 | CASSPQGGSEKLFF | TGTGCCAGCAGCCCCCAAGGGGGAAGTGAAAAACTGTTTTTT
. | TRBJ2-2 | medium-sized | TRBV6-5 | CASSLGQENTGELFF | TGTGCCAGCAGTTTAGGGCAGGAAAACACCGGGGAGCTGTTTTTT
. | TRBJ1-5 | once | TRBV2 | CASTIEANQPQHF | TGTGCCAGCACGATAGAGGCCAATCAGCCCCAGCATTTT
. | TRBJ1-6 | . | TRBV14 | CASSSGTDHNSPLHF | TGTGCCAGCAGCTCAGGGACCGACCATAATTCACCCCTCCACTTT
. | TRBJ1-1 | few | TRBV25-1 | CASSGGGPEAFF | TGTGCCAGCAGTGGAGGGGGACCTGAAGCTTTCTTT
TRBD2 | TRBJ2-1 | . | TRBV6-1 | CASSEGGGSDEQFF | TGTGCCAGCAGTGAAGGCGGCGGGAGTGATGAGCAGTTCTTC
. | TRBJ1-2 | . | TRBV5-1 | CASSLSPGLYGYTF | TGCGCCAGCAGCTTGTCCCCGGGCCTTTATGGCTACACCTTC
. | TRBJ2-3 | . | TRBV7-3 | CASSYGPVDTQYF | TGTGCCAGCAGCTATGGACCCGTAGATACGCAGTATTTT
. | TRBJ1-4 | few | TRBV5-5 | CASSLDLNEKLFF | TGTGCCAGCAGCTTGGACCTTAATGAAAAACTGTTTTTT
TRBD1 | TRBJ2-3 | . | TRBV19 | CASSVGQGADTQYF | TGTGCCAGTAGTGTGGGACAGGGGGCAGATACGCAGTATTTT
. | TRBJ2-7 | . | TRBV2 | CASSEWTVTYEQYF | TGTGCCAGCAGTGAGTGGACGGTTACCTACGAGCAGTACTTC